Sequencing of this TCR beta chain was carried out in a study of T cell repertoires in cytomegalovirus infection. The wider study: Indications came from public TCR beta signatures; they pointed to CMV infection and to a matching HLA type. Study conclusions and caveats: CMV carriers with the relevant HLA were identified by cumulative public TCR beta family frequency. The response measured ex vivo was dominated by TCR beta clonotypes (HLA-C-restricted and CMV-specific).

TCRdb analysed the reads with MiXCR anew, one entry per CDR3 protein. The table lists 900,000 to 950,000 distinct CDR3 sequences, approximately 30% of them singletons. The CDR3 has 15 residues. V was clipped by 4 bases and J by 6 bases, with 17 bases between them. This clonotype was counted ten times or more. Its antigen is unidentified. This material consisted of cultured CD8+ T cells from PBMCs, taken from culture after CMV antigen stimulation. This sequence joins TRBV12-3 or TRBV12-4 and TRBJ2-3, with D possibly being TRBD1 (6 bases). This receptor was obtained from a human donor in good health (CMV status not recorded). Some clones in this sample may be carry-over from other donors' samples. CDR3 bases: TGTGCCAGCAGTTACGGACAGCGAAGAGGGGATACGCAGTATTTT. Translated, it gives CASSYGQRRGDTQYF.